A selection of T cell receptor beta chains follows, all from one sample in a study of spatial heterogeneity in lung cancer. TCRdb processed the 5' RACE reads anew with MiXCR; each CDR3 protein has one entry. This sample carries some 41,000 distinct CDR3 sequences, 6% to 7% of them seen once, and the ten largest clones take 40% to 45%. The source was PBMCs, collected at surgery. All receptors come from a female donor with early-stage non-small cell lung cancer. The CDR3 runs from the conserved cysteine through the conserved F or W. The order of the fields is D gene, J gene, clone size, V gene, CDR3 DNA, CDR3 protein. The D gene is left open where the match is weak. A row's size may be missing; if present it is once, few, many or a size class.

d_gene: TRBD2; j_gene: TRBJ2-1; abundance: many; v_gene: TRBV5-1; CDR3nt: TGCGCCAGCTCGCAGGGAGCGGGGGAGATCAAAAATGAGCAGTTCTTC; CDR3aa: CASSQGAGEIKNEQFF
d_gene: .; j_gene: TRBJ2-3; abundance: many; v_gene: TRBV10-3; CDR3nt: TGTGCCATCTCGTCAGCACGAGATACGCAGTATTTT; CDR3aa: CAISSARDTQYF
d_gene: .; j_gene: TRBJ2-3; abundance: many; v_gene: TRBV11-3; CDR3nt: TGTGCCAGCAGCCAAGGGGGGGGCCTTCGCACAGATACGCAGTATTTT; CDR3aa: CASSQGGGLRTDTQYF
d_gene: TRBD1; j_gene: TRBJ1-1; abundance: many; v_gene: TRBV6-1; CDR3nt: TGTGCCAGCAACCGGGACAGGCTGAACACTGAAGCTTTCTTT; CDR3aa: CASNRDRLNTEAFF
d_gene: TRBD2; j_gene: TRBJ2-5; abundance: many; v_gene: TRBV4-1; CDR3nt: TGCGCCAGCAGCCATGTAGGCAAGGTAGCGGGGGCGTACCAAGAGACCCAGTACTTC; CDR3aa: CASSHVGKVAGAYQETQYF
d_gene: .; j_gene: TRBJ2-5; abundance: few; v_gene: TRBV23-1; CDR3nt: TGCGCCAGCAGTCAATCTGGTTCACAGCAAGAGACCCAGTACTTC; CDR3aa: CASSQSGSQQETQYF
d_gene: .; j_gene: TRBJ1-2; abundance: .; v_gene: TRBV2; CDR3nt: TGTGCCAGCAGTATAAGGGTAGCTAACTATGGCTACACCTTC; CDR3aa: CASSIRVANYGYTF
d_gene: TRBD2; j_gene: TRBJ2-3; abundance: many; v_gene: TRBV20-1; CDR3nt: TGCAGTGCCACGGCCGCAAGCGGGGGGGCGGCTGGGACGCAGTATTTT; CDR3aa: CSATAASGGAAGTQYF
d_gene: .; j_gene: TRBJ2-5; abundance: many; v_gene: TRBV6-5; CDR3nt: TGTGCCAGCAAATTGGACGGCCGAAAAGAGACCCAGTACTTC; CDR3aa: CASKLDGRKETQYF
d_gene: .; j_gene: TRBJ1-5; abundance: few; v_gene: TRBV6-1; CDR3nt: TGTGCCAGCGGGAGGGGTAGCAATCAGCCCCAGCATTTT; CDR3aa: CASGRGSNQPQHF
d_gene: .; j_gene: TRBJ2-2; abundance: .; v_gene: TRBV29-1; CDR3nt: TGCAGCGTTGCGTACCACACCGGGGAGCTGTTTTTT; CDR3aa: CSVAYHTGELFF
d_gene: TRBD1; j_gene: TRBJ2-7; abundance: .; v_gene: TRBV29-1; CDR3nt: TGCAGCGTTGGGGGGACAGCCTACGAGCAGTACTTC; CDR3aa: CSVGGTAYEQYF
d_gene: .; j_gene: TRBJ1-5; abundance: .; v_gene: TRBV19; CDR3nt: TGTGCCAGTAGTATCGTCTTTACCCCGGGCAATCAGCCCCAGCATTTT; CDR3aa: CASSIVFTPGNQPQHF
d_gene: TRBD2; j_gene: TRBJ2-1; abundance: few; v_gene: TRBV5-1; CDR3nt: TGCGCCAGCAGCCCGGGACTAGCGGGGGGTACCTACAATGAGCAGTTCTTC; CDR3aa: CASSPGLAGGTYNEQFF
d_gene: TRBD1; j_gene: TRBJ2-7; abundance: .; v_gene: TRBV6-2/TRBV6-3; CDR3nt: TGTGCCAGCAGCGAGACAGGGTGGTACGAGCAGTACTTC; CDR3aa: CASSETGWYEQYF
d_gene: .; j_gene: TRBJ2-2; abundance: many; v_gene: TRBV30; CDR3nt: TGTGCCTGGAGTGGCCAGGGGTATACCGGGGAGCTGTTTTTT; CDR3aa: CAWSGQGYTGELFF
d_gene: TRBD1; j_gene: TRBJ1-6; abundance: .; v_gene: TRBV11-2; CDR3nt: TGTGCCAGCAGCTTAGTGTCCGGGACAGGGAAATCACCCCTCCACTTT; CDR3aa: CASSLVSGTGKSPLHF
d_gene: .; j_gene: TRBJ1-2; abundance: few; v_gene: TRBV19; CDR3nt: TGTGCCAGTAGTATTAATACGGGGACCCAGGTTATCTACACCTTC; CDR3aa: CASSINTGTQVIYTF
d_gene: .; j_gene: TRBJ1-5; abundance: few; v_gene: TRBV28; CDR3nt: TGTGCCAGCCGTCAGCCCCAGCATTTT; CDR3aa: CASRQPQHF
d_gene: TRBD2; j_gene: TRBJ2-1; abundance: .; v_gene: TRBV20-1; CDR3nt: TGCAGTGCTAGGAATTACGGGACTATTTACAATGAGCAGTTCTTC; CDR3aa: CSARNYGTIYNEQFF
d_gene: .; j_gene: TRBJ2-4; abundance: many; v_gene: TRBV7-8; CDR3nt: TGTGCCAGCAGCTTACTCGCGCGGGACGGATGGGGGAACATTCAGTACTTC; CDR3aa: CASSLLARDGWGNIQYF
d_gene: .; j_gene: TRBJ2-4; abundance: many; v_gene: TRBV3-1; CDR3nt: TGTGCCAGCAGCCCTCGACCGGTACTAGCCAAAAACATTCAGTACTTC; CDR3aa: CASSPRPVLAKNIQYF
d_gene: .; j_gene: TRBJ2-6; abundance: many; v_gene: TRBV11-2; CDR3nt: TGTGCCAGCAGCCGTGATTGGGCCAACGTCCTGACTTTC; CDR3aa: CASSRDWANVLTF
d_gene: .; j_gene: TRBJ1-4; abundance: many; v_gene: TRBV7-9; CDR3nt: TGTGCCAGCAGCTTAGACATTAATGAAAAACTGTTTTTT; CDR3aa: CASSLDINEKLFF
d_gene: .; j_gene: TRBJ2-1; abundance: few; v_gene: TRBV28; CDR3nt: TGTGCCAGCAGTTTAACAGGGGGCGTGTATAGCGGGAAAGGTAATGAGCAGTTCTTC; CDR3aa: CASSLTGGVYSGKGNEQFF
d_gene: TRBD1; j_gene: TRBJ1-1; abundance: many; v_gene: TRBV19; CDR3nt: TGTGCCAGTAGTCCGCGGACAGGTCGGGGAACTGAAGCTTTCTTT; CDR3aa: CASSPRTGRGTEAFF
d_gene: .; j_gene: TRBJ1-6; abundance: medium-sized; v_gene: TRBV20-1; CDR3nt: TGCAGTGGAGCGGACGGGACGGACTATTCACCCCTCCACTTT; CDR3aa: CSGADGTDYSPLHF
d_gene: TRBD2; j_gene: TRBJ2-3; abundance: many; v_gene: TRBV7-8; CDR3nt: TGTGCCAGCAGCTCCAGTAAGCGGGGGGGAACAGATACGCAGTATTTT; CDR3aa: CASSSSKRGGTDTQYF
d_gene: .; j_gene: TRBJ1-1; abundance: many; v_gene: TRBV7-2; CDR3nt: TGTGCCAGCAGCTTTCAGGGCCTGACTGAAGCTTTCTTT; CDR3aa: CASSFQGLTEAFF
d_gene: .; j_gene: TRBJ1-1; abundance: .; v_gene: TRBV6-1; CDR3nt: TGTGCCGGATACAGGTACGGGAACACTGAAGCTTTCTTT; CDR3aa: CAGYRYGNTEAFF
d_gene: TRBD1; j_gene: TRBJ2-1; abundance: many; v_gene: TRBV7-2; CDR3nt: TGTGCCAGCGTCCGGGACAGAGGCTACAATGAGCAGTTCTTC; CDR3aa: CASVRDRGYNEQFF
d_gene: .; j_gene: TRBJ1-1; abundance: few; v_gene: TRBV28; CDR3nt: TGTGCCAGCAGTTTAGCAGGGACTGAAGCTTTCTTT; CDR3aa: CASSLAGTEAFF
d_gene: TRBD1; j_gene: TRBJ2-2; abundance: many; v_gene: TRBV29-1; CDR3nt: TGCAGCGTTGAGAGGCAGGGGGTAGCCGGGGAGCTGTTTTTT; CDR3aa: CSVERQGVAGELFF
d_gene: .; j_gene: TRBJ2-7; abundance: many; v_gene: TRBV4-2; CDR3nt: TGTGCCAGCAGCCAAGGGCTAGCGTGGACTCCCGAGCAGTACTTC; CDR3aa: CASSQGLAWTPEQYF
d_gene: TRBD2; j_gene: TRBJ2-3; abundance: .; v_gene: TRBV2; CDR3nt: TGTGCCAGCAGTAGCGGGGGGGGCACAGATACGCAGTATTTT; CDR3aa: CASSSGGGTDTQYF
d_gene: TRBD2; j_gene: TRBJ2-5; abundance: .; v_gene: TRBV3-1; CDR3nt: TGTGCCAGCAGCCTGGTGAAGGGTAGCGGGGGGACGGAGACCCAGTACTTC; CDR3aa: CASSLVKGSGGTETQYF
d_gene: TRBD2; j_gene: TRBJ2-2; abundance: few; v_gene: TRBV7-6; CDR3nt: TGTGCCAGCAGCTTATTCGGGGGGGACACCGGGGAGCTGTTTTTT; CDR3aa: CASSLFGGDTGELFF